This passage covers 6 T cell receptor beta chains from one sample sequenced in a study of CD8+ T cells in alopecia areata. RNA extraction and reverse transcription yielded cDNA as sequencing template. Using immunoSEQ multiplex PCR, the repertoire was profiled, and TCRdb retains in-frame clones only, with some absent. The sample holds 95,000 to 120,000 clones, approximately 59% seen once. The sequenced sample was CD8+ T cells sorted from blood. The receptors stem from a human donor in good health.

This chain uses TRBV2 with TRBJ2-3; TRBD1 might be the D (5 bases). V shed 7 bases and J shed 1 base, with 18 bases lying between them. Germline V gene data show CDR1 as SNHLY and CDR2 as FYNNEI. The CDR3 totals 16 residues. This CDR3 is CASTDISSAGTDTQYF. The CDR3 nucleotides are TGTGCCAGCACGGACATCTCATCAGCCGGCACAGATACGCAGTATTTT.

This clone was observed a few times. The chain uses TRBV23-1 and TRBJ2-1; possibly TRBD2 for D (6 bases). TRBV23-1 is identified as an open reading frame with a role that is uncertain. V lost 0 bases and J lost 5, with 11 bases in between. The CDR3 spans 15 residues. The CDR3 DNA follows: TGCGCCAGCAGTCAATCGGGGGGAGAGGACAATGAGCAGTTCTTC. Translation gives CASSQSGGEDNEQFF.

V gene TRBV25-1 combines with J gene TRBJ2-3; D uncertain. CDR3 length: 14 amino acids. CDR1 MGHDK and CDR2 SYGVNS come from the germline V gene. V shed 4 bases and J shed 2 bases, with 10 bases lying between them. The CDR3 nucleotides are TGTGCCAGCAGTGGCTGGACCGTCACAGATACGCAGTATTTT. Its translation: CASSGWTVTDTQYF.

The rearrangement uses TRBV30 and TRBJ1-1; D is perhaps TRBD1 (5 bases). CDR3 length: 12 residues. The V and J ends lost 5 bases and 1 base respectively, with 8 bases between them. The germline V gene encodes CDR1 GTSNPN and CDR2 SVGIG (reference sequence). The CDR3 sequence: CAWLGENTEAFF. CDR3 nucleotide sequence: TGTGCCTGGCTGGGGGAGAACACTGAAGCTTTCTTT. The full variable domain, in which reference TRBV30 and TRBJ1-1 provide the parts outside the CDR3, is SQTIHQWPATLVQPVGSPLSLECTVEGTSNPNLYWYRQAAGRGLQLLFYSVGIGQISSEVPQNLSASRPQDRQFILSSKKLLLSDSGFYLCAWLGENTEAFFGQGTRLTVV.

The gene calls are TRBV2 and TRBJ2-3; D perhaps matches TRBD2 (6 bases). The CDR3 runs to 15 residues. Germline-derived CDR1 and CDR2 are SNHLY and FYNNEI. The ends were cut back, 1 base at V and 3 bases at J, with 11 bases in the middle. For the CDR3, the DNA is TGTGCCAGCAGTGAAGGGGGACTGGTAACAGATACGCAGTATTTT. It encodes CASSEGGLVTDTQYF.

The chain has TRBV5-1 and TRBJ2-5; 10 bases line up with TRBD2. CDR1 and CDR2 (germline): SGHRS, YFSETQ. Trimming took 4 bases from V and 5 from J; bases not matched to a gene: 14. There are 17 residues in the CDR3. CDR3 sequence (DNA): TGCGCCAGCAGCATGGATAATAGCGGGGGGTCGACGGAGACCCAGTACTTC. This codes for CASSMDNSGGSTETQYF.